Sequencing of this TCR beta chain was carried out in a study of T-cell memory formation after mild COVID-19. Study summary: Most TCR clusters belonged to a single donor.

This clonotype has a handful of counts. The antigen is unknown. J gave up 5 bases and V 3 bases, and 9 bases lay outside the gene matches. This CDR3 is 16 amino acids long. Germline V lookup: CDR1 SGDLS, CDR2 YYNGEE. General observations from the study: CD8+ contracting clones occupied EMRA, while CD4+ ones occupied mainly CM and EM.

TCRdb re-analysed the 5' RACE reads in MiXCR, keeping a single row per CDR3 protein. This table has hundreds of thousands of distinct CDR3 sequences, roughly 8.2% appearing once. Sequenced input: PBMCs or a T cell subset sorted from them (not recorded which). The receptor was derived from a man aged 18 to 30 who had mild COVID-19 (a few samples of this study predate the infection). Cell type and time point are not known. This sequence joins TRBV9 and TRBJ2-2; 8 nucleotides match TRBD1. The CDR3 loop is CASSEDRRGQTGELFF. The DNA for the CDR3 is TGTGCCAGCAGCGAAGACCGCAGGGGGCAGACCGGGGAGCTGTTTTTT.